A few counts support the clone carrying this T cell receptor (beta chain). The sample originates from a study of blood T cell repertoires in COVID-19. On the study more broadly: Sites in the United States, Italy and Spain provided acute and convalescent COVID-19 samples. The analysed material was cDNA or gDNA that came from T cells, B-cell-depleted T cells, or PBMCs.

Trimming left V 5 bases short and J 8 bases short, with 16 bases between. From germline, CDR1 is MNHEY and CDR2 SVGEGT. The CDR3 extends over 14 amino acids. Original analysis: Amplification of reference gene primers provided the estimated nucleated cell counts. Method: immunoSEQ multiplex PCR; TCRdb's copy keeps in-frame clones and lacks some. V, J and clone size were drawn from that table, and D and trimming were deduced from the DNA. The sample has 150,000 to 200,000 clones, roughly four fifths seen once; the top ten hold 8% to 13%. Input material: peripheral blood. The chain has TRBV6-2 or TRBV6-3 and TRBJ2-1; TRBD2 is a possible D gene (5 bases). The TCR originated in a man aged 55-75 years with active or convalescent COVID-19. The CDR3 bases are TGTGCCAGCAGTCTCGACTCCCCGCGGGATGAGCAGTTCTTC. This sequence encodes CASSLDSPRDEQFF.